One sample yielded the 27 T cell receptor beta chains listed below, sequenced in a study of PD-1 blockade in classical Hodgkin lymphoma. Time point defined: newly diagnosed, previously untreated cHL patient sample. Repertoires were generated with immunoSEQ multiplex PCR, while TCRdb's copy carries only in-frame clones and drops some. The sample holds over 25,000 clones, approximately 94% seen once. Sequencing input: peripheral blood mononuclear cells (PBMCs). Receptors were obtained from a human donor with classical Hodgkin lymphoma.

The chain has TRBV5-1 and TRBJ2-1; 11 bases map to TRBD2. The CDR3 sequence is 14 residues long. The germline V gene has CDR1 SGHRS and CDR2 YFSETQ. With 2 bases clipped from V and 7 bases from J, the junction kept 2 bases outside the gene matches. The CDR3 here is CASSLLAGVNEQFF. The CDR3 DNA follows: TGCGCCAGCAGCTTACTAGCGGGGGTTAATGAGCAGTTCTTC.

This chain uses TRBV30 with TRBJ1-1; possible D gene TRBD1, 5 bases. V was pared by 8 bases and J by 4 bases, with 17 bases between. The CDR3 sequence is 13 residues long. In germline, CDR1 is GTSNPN, CDR2 SVGIG (reference sequence). This CDR3 reads CAVPGPLGTEAFF. The DNA for the CDR3 is TGTGCCGTACCGGGACCCTTGGGCACTGAAGCTTTCTTT.

This rearrangement joins TRBV6-6 to TRBJ1-5, with D perhaps TRBD1 (5 bases). V lost 0 bases to trimming and J lost 3 bases, with 12 bases between them. In germline, CDR1 is MNHNY, CDR2 SVGAGI (reference sequence). CDR3 length: 16 residues. The CDR3 bases are TGTGCCAGCAGTTACTCGAGGGCGGGGGACAATCAGCCCCAGCATTTT. This codes for CASSYSRAGDNQPQHF.

The chain combines TRBV9 with TRBJ1-2, with a possible D match to TRBD1 (6 bases). Trimming removed 3 bases from V and 4 bases from J, with 22 bases in between. Germline CDR1 SGDLS, CDR2 YYNGEE. The CDR3 totals 17 residues. CDR3 nucleotides: TGTGCCAGCAGCGGAGGGGGGGCAGACCCGGAGGGCTATGGCTACACCTTC. Translating it yields CASSGGGADPEGYGYTF.

This clone was recorded once. This chain joins TRBV7-6 and TRBJ2-1; D remains ambiguous. V dropped 4 bases and J dropped 4 bases, with 20 bases sitting between them. The CDR3 spans 17 residues. CDR1 SGHVS and CDR2 FNYEAQ come from the germline V gene. The CDR3 here is CASSSQENSPLYNEQFF. In DNA, the CDR3 is TGTGCCAGCAGCTCCCAGGAAAACTCACCCTTGTACAATGAGCAGTTCTTC.

The J gene is TRBJ2-1, the V gene TRBV21-1; the D call in the table, TRBD1, was not verified against the DNA. TRBV21-1 counts as a pseudogene. This CDR3 region has 15 residues. The CDR3 DNA follows: TGTGCCAGCAGCCCTGGAGGGGGCCCGGGGGAAGAGCAGTTCTTC. Protein sequence: CASSPGGGPGEEQFF.

The CDR3 here is CASSRADTGGGTGELFF. The CDR3 DNA follows: TGTGCCAGCAGCCGAGCTGACACAGGTGGCGGCACCGGGGAGCTGTTTTTT. J is TRBJ2-2 and V is TRBV7-9; TRBD1 might be the D (5 bases). Trimming left V 5 bases short and J 4 bases short, with 20 bases between. The CDR3 runs to 17 residues. Germline lookup yields CDR1 SEHNR and CDR2 FQNEAQ (reference sequence).

This clone came up once. The rearrangement joins TRBV25-1 to TRBJ2-5; perhaps TRBD1 as D (6 bases). V was trimmed by 2 bases and J by 10 bases, leaving 20 bases between them. Germline values: CDR1 MGHDK, CDR2 SYGVNS. The CDR3 runs to 15 residues. CDR3 protein: CASSEMGDPVGGQYF. The CDR3 DNA is TGTGCCAGCAGTGAAATGGGGGACCCTGTAGGGGGCCAGTACTTC. Looking up the rest from reference TRBV25-1 and TRBJ2-5 gives the full variable domain: EADIYQTPRYLVIGTGKKITLECSQTMGHDKMYWYQQDPGMELHLIHYSYGVNSTEKGDLSSESTVSRIRTEHFPLTLESARPSHTSQYLCASSEMGDPVGGQYFGPGTRLLVL.

The rearrangement uses TRBV2 and TRBJ2-1; D not certain. Trimming shortened V by 6 bases and J by 5 bases, and 8 bases separated the two germline ends. The CDR3 spans 12 residues. The V gene's germline CDR1 is SNHLY and CDR2 FYNNEI. The CDR3, as DNA: TGTGCCAGCAGCCCCTCTAACAATGAGCAGTTCTTC. Amino acids: CASSPSNNEQFF.

This chain links TRBV5-1 with TRBJ2-7, with D hard to call. This CDR3 comprises 15 residues. The germline V gene encodes CDR1 SGHRS and CDR2 YFSETQ. V was cut by 0 bases and J by 2 bases, with 12 bases left in between. CDR3 coding DNA: TGCGCCAGCAGCTTGGTCCGCCAGAGTACCTACGAGCAGTACTTC. Translating it yields CASSLVRQSTYEQYF.

The chain uses TRBV5-1 and TRBJ1-1; the match to TRBD1 covers 7 bases. The CDR3 spans 14 residues. Germline lookup yields CDR1 SGHRS and CDR2 YFSETQ. The V segment lost 2 bases and the J segment 0 bases; nucleotides outside the gene matches: 1. The CDR3 DNA is TGCGCCAGCAGCTTACAGGGGATGAACACTGAAGCTTTCTTT. Encoded protein: CASSLQGMNTEAFF.

CDR3 sequence reads: CASSLEGTMMRQYF. The CDR3 DNA is TGTGCCAGCAGCCTGGAGGGTACTATGATGAGGCAGTACTTC. V gene TRBV5-4 combines with J gene TRBJ2-7, with D maybe TRBD2 (6 bases). Trimming stripped 4 bases from V and 9 bases from J, with 20 bases between. The length of the CDR3 is 14 residues. The V gene's germline CDR1 is SGHNT and CDR2 YYREEE (reference sequence). Combining the CDR3 with reference TRBV5-4 and TRBJ2-7 gives the whole variable domain ETGVTQSPTHLIKTRGQQVTLRCSSQSGHNTVSWYQQALGQGPQFIFQYYREEENGRGNFPPRFSGLQFPNYSSELNVNALELDDSALYLCASSLEGTMMRQYFGPGTRLTVT.

This clone was recorded a few times. The chain is built from TRBV28 and TRBJ2-2, with TRBD1 as a possible D gene (6 bases). In germline, CDR1 is MDHEN, CDR2 SYDVKM. CDR3 length: 16 residues. Trimming removed 6 bases at V and 2 bases at J, with 16 bases between. As DNA, the CDR3 is TGTGCCAGCAGCCGACTCGTACAGGGCAACACCGGGGAGCTGTTTTTT. This sequence encodes CASSRLVQGNTGELFF.

The chain employs TRBV10-3 and TRBJ1-6, with D possibly being TRBD1 (6 bases). Trimming shortened V by 10 bases and J by 6 bases, and 10 bases separated the two germline ends. CDR3 length equals 12 residues. Germline V CDR1 and CDR2: ENHRY, SYGVKD. CDR3: CASGQLNSPLHF. CDR3 in DNA: TGTGCCAGCGGACAGCTTAATTCACCCCTCCACTTT.

This chain joins TRBV29-1 and TRBJ2-5; tentatively, D is TRBD2 (5 bases). V was pared by 7 bases and J by 5 bases, with 23 bases between. Germline V CDR1 and CDR2: SQVTM, ANQGSEA. This CDR3 is built from 15 residues. CDR3: CSGHLAAEGGETQYF. As DNA, the CDR3 is TGCAGCGGTCACCTAGCTGCTGAAGGCGGGGAGACCCAGTACTTC.

This chain connects TRBV7-8 to TRBJ2-7; D gene ambiguous. Trimming took off 2 bases at V and 2 bases at J, with 10 bases between the two ends. This CDR3 has 14 amino acids. Germline V gives CDR1 SGHVS, CDR2 FQNEAQ. CDR3 nucleotide sequence: TGTGCCAGCAGCTTACCTGGGTTGACCTACGAGCAGTACTTC. Translated, it gives CASSLPGLTYEQYF.

The chain uses TRBV11-2 and TRBJ2-2, with no clear D. The V and J ends lost 5 bases and 4 bases respectively, with 14 bases between them. CDR1 and CDR2 from the germline V gene are SGHAT and FQNNGV. CDR3 length equals 15 residues. CDR3 coding DNA: TGTGCCAGCAGCCTCAACGTACATCCCACCGGGGAGCTGTTTTTT. Translated: CASSLNVHPTGELFF.

A remark on this clone: Compared with germline, one end of the junction differs, possibly owing to a read error. V gene TRBV5-4 combines with J gene TRBJ1-2, with D perhaps TRBD1 (5 bases). CDR1 SGHNT and CDR2 YYREEE come from the germline V gene (reference sequence). The CDR3 sequence is 14 residues long. As DNA, the CDR3 is TGTGCCAGCAGTTTGGGGGATACTAACTATGGCTACACCTTC. Residues: CASSLGDTNYGYTF. The full variable domain, with the rest looked up from reference TRBV5-4 and TRBJ1-2, is ETGVTQSPTHLIKTRGQQVTLRCSSQSGHNTVSWYQQALGQGPQFIFQYYREEENGRGNFPPRFSGLQFPNYSSELNVNALELDDSALYLCASSLGDTNYGYTFGSGTRLTVV.

This sequence joins TRBV28 and TRBJ2-3; no reliable D call. There are 13 residues in the CDR3. Germline lookup yields CDR1 MDHEN and CDR2 SYDVKM. The CDR3 DNA follows: TGTGCGGCCGGTTTGTGGGGATCGGATACGCAGTATTTT. Residues: CAAGLWGSDTQYF. Full variable domain (rest looked up from reference TRBV28 and TRBJ2-3): DVKVTQSSRYLVKRTGEKVFLECVQDMDHENMFWYRQDPGLGLRLIYFSYDVKMKEKGDIPEGYSVSREKKERFSLILESASTNQTSMYLCAAGLWGSDTQYFGPGTRLTVL.

The rearrangement links TRBV27 to TRBJ1-1; 9 bases fit TRBD1. Germline assignment: CDR1 MNHEY and CDR2 SMNVEV (reference sequence). The trim removed 5 bases at V and 1 base at J, leaving 8 bases unmatched. This CDR3 is 16 amino acids long. CDR3 amino acids: CASSGGMGQGNTEAFF. The CDR3 DNA reads as TGTGCCAGCAGTGGGGGCATGGGACAGGGGAACACTGAAGCTTTCTTT.

CDR3 nucleotides: TGTGCCTGGAGTGTACAGGTTGATCAGCCCCAGCATTTT. Protein product: CAWSVQVDQPQHF. This rearrangement joins TRBV30 to TRBJ1-5; a weak D match, TRBD1 (5 bases). This CDR3 is 13 amino acids long. CDR1 is GTSNPN, CDR2 SVGIG, per germline (reference sequence). V gave up 0 bases and J gave up 5 bases, with 8 bases separating them.

The rearrangement uses TRBV10-3 and TRBJ1-1, with a possible D match to TRBD1 (6 bases). Looked up from germline, CDR1 is ENHRY and CDR2 is SYGVKD. The CDR3 has 16 residues. V gave up 3 bases and J gave up 4 bases, with 18 bases separating them. This CDR3 is CAISDLARGGGTEAFF. Written as DNA, the CDR3 is TGTGCCATCAGTGACTTGGCCAGGGGAGGGGGCACTGAAGCTTTCTTT.

DNA of the CDR3: TGTGCCAGCAGTTTTATCAATGAAAAACTGTTTTTT. The encoded protein is CASSFINEKLFF. The rearrangement links TRBV27 to TRBJ1-4; D gene ambiguous. The CDR3 is 12 amino acids. Germline V gene lookup returns CDR1 MNHEY and CDR2 SMNVEV (reference sequence). V was trimmed by 3 bases and J by 5 bases, leaving 4 bases between them. Filled out from reference TRBV27 and TRBJ1-4, the complete variable domain reads EAQVTQNPRYLITVTGKKLTVTCSQNMNHEYMSWYRQDPGLGLRQIYYSMNVEVTDKGDVPEGYKVSRKEKRNFPLILESPSPNQTSLYFCASSFINEKLFFGSGTQLSVL.

The chain carries TRBV4-2 and TRBJ1-4; D is unresolved. V was pared by 10 bases and J by 16 bases, with 16 bases between. CDR1 and CDR2 from the germline V gene are LGHNA and YNFKEQ. CDR3 length: 10 residues. The CDR3 nucleotides are TGTGCCACCCCGACCCAAATCTGGTTTTTT. This gives the protein CATPTQIWFF.

This chain connects TRBV5-1 to TRBJ2-7; 9 bases are shared with TRBD1. J was trimmed by 6 bases and V by 7 bases; bases with no gene match: 5. The CDR3 has 12 amino acids. From germline, CDR1 is SGHRS and CDR2 YFSETQ. CDR3 amino acids: CASGTGSGEQYF. As DNA, the CDR3 is TGCGCCAGCGGGACAGGGTCGGGCGAGCAGTACTTC.

The chain has TRBV5-1 and TRBJ2-1; TRBD1 aligns across 9 bases. CDR1 and CDR2 (germline): SGHRS, YFSETQ. The CDR3 is made up of 14 amino acids. Trimming cost V 4 bases and J 4 bases; bases outside gene matches: 3. DNA for the CDR3: TGCGCCAGCAGCCCCGGGACAGGGTACAATGAGCAGTTCTTC. Translating it yields CASSPGTGYNEQFF.

The chain has TRBV6-5 and TRBJ2-7; D is possibly TRBD2 (5 bases). Germline CDR1 is MNHEY and CDR2 is SVGAGI. This CDR3 comprises 13 residues. Trimming left V 5 bases short and J 2 bases short, with 10 bases between. For the CDR3, the DNA is TGTGCCAGCAGTGATCCGGGAACCTACGAGCAGTACTTC. It codes for CASSDPGTYEQYF.